The 10 T cell receptor beta chains given below trace back to one sample, sequenced in a study of T cells in localized non-small cell lung cancer. Generated by immunoSEQ multiplex PCR, the TCRdb table keeps only in-frame clones and is missing some. The data contain 30,000 or so clones, 80% to 95% of them singletons. Specimen: peripheral blood, collected before any cancer treatment. The receptors were gathered from a female donor at least 60 years old with stage I lung adenocarcinoma.

The V and J genes are TRBV5-5 and TRBJ1-5; weak D call: TRBD1 (6 bases). Looked up from germline, CDR1 is SGHKS and CDR2 is YYEKEE (reference sequence). The CDR3 totals 17 residues. The V end was cut by 5 bases, the J end by 0 bases, with 18 bases between. Here the CDR3 DNA reads TGTGCCAGCAGTGGGTCGTTTGAGGGGGATAGCAATCAGCCCCAGCATTTT. Amino acids: CASSGSFEGDSNQPQHF.

The chain is built from TRBV5-1 and TRBJ1-4; a weak D match, TRBD1 (6 bases). This CDR3 comprises 14 residues. Germline values: CDR1 SGHRS, CDR2 YFSETQ. V lost 2 bases to trimming and J lost 5 bases, with 10 bases between them. In DNA, the CDR3 is TGCGCCAGCAGCTTAGGAACAGGGAATGAAAAACTGTTTTTT. Amino acid sequence: CASSLGTGNEKLFF.

This chain links TRBV30 with TRBJ2-5; tentatively, D is TRBD1 (5 bases). Per the germline V gene, CDR1 is GTSNPN and CDR2 is SVGIG (reference sequence). The CDR3 is 12 residues long. The V gene lost 1 base and the J gene lost 5 bases, with 8 bases spanning the gap. The CDR3 nucleotides read TGTGCCTGGAGTGAGGGGTGGGAGACCCAGTACTTC. Translating gives CAWSEGWETQYF.

The rearrangement links TRBV28 to TRBJ1-1; D ambiguous. The CDR3 contains 13 residues. Trimming pared 7 bases from V and 6 bases from J, leaving 15 bases between. Germline CDR1 MDHEN, CDR2 SYDVKM. The CDR3 nucleotides are TGTGCCAGCACCCCAGGCGGGAGGGCTGAAGCTTTCTTT. Translated, it gives CASTPGGRAEAFF. The full variable domain, rest sourced from reference TRBV28 and TRBJ1-1, is DVKVTQSSRYLVKRTGEKVFLECVQDMDHENMFWYRQDPGLGLRLIYFSYDVKMKEKGDIPEGYSVSREKKERFSLILESASTNQTSMYLCASTPGGRAEAFFGQGTRLTVV.

This chain links TRBV6-6 with TRBJ2-1; D is possibly TRBD1 (7 bases). V shed 2 bases and J shed 7 bases, with 15 bases lying between them. This CDR3 is 15 amino acids long. Per germline, CDR1 MNHNY and CDR2 SVGAGI (reference sequence). Here the CDR3 DNA reads TGTGCCAGCAGTTACGCCAGGGGGGTCATTAATGAGCAGTTCTTC. This encodes CASSYARGVINEQFF.

The chain links TRBV7-9 to TRBJ1-1, with TRBD1 matching over 7 bases. CDR1 and CDR2 (germline): SEHNR, FQNEAQ (reference sequence). This CDR3 is 15 amino acids long. With 3 bases clipped from V and 6 bases from J, the junction kept 10 bases outside the gene matches. The CDR3 loop reads CASSFDLTGESEAFF. CDR3 bases: TGTGCCAGCAGCTTCGATTTAACAGGGGAATCTGAAGCTTTCTTT.

This clone has a single count. CDR3 residues: CASSGGLAGGFSTDTQYF. Written as DNA, the CDR3 is TGCGCCAGCAGCGGAGGACTAGCGGGGGGGTTTAGCACAGATACGCAGTATTTT. The chain is built from TRBV5-1 and TRBJ2-3, with TRBD2 matching 15 bases. This CDR3 has 18 residues. J gave up 0 bases and V 4 bases, and 6 bases lay outside the gene matches. Germline-derived CDR1 and CDR2 are SGHRS and YFSETQ.

The rearrangement uses TRBV7-2 and TRBJ1-5; D not certain. The germline V gene encodes CDR1 SGHTA and CDR2 FQGNSA. With 0 bases removed from V and 7 bases from J, the gap between germline ends came to 16 bases. The CDR3 has 16 amino acids. The CDR3 region has the DNA TGTGCCAGCAGCTTAGCCGGACGGATGATGGGGCAGCCCCAGCATTTT. It yields the protein CASSLAGRMMGQPQHF.

V is TRBV10-1 and J is TRBJ2-3; D is unclear. This CDR3 comprises 13 residues. Germline CDR1 is WNHNN and CDR2 is SYGVQD (reference sequence). Trimming removed 2 bases at V and 2 bases at J, with 5 bases between. The CDR3 DNA sequence: TGCGCCAGCAGTGAGCCAGACACAGATACGCAGTATTTT. This codes for CASSEPDTDTQYF.

The chain links TRBV6-1 to TRBJ2-7; 9 nucleotides agree with TRBD2. The J segment lost 3 bases and the V segment lost 3 bases, leaving 6 bases of the junction unmatched. This CDR3 is built from 15 residues. The germline CDR1 and CDR2 sequences are MNHNS and SASEGT. CDR3 region: CASSEPGLAFYEQYF. In nucleotides, the CDR3 is TGTGCCAGCAGTGAGCCGGGACTAGCTTTCTACGAGCAGTACTTC.